Listed below are T cell receptor beta chains from one sample, sequenced in a study of T cells expressing NK-cell markers. TCRdb reworked the 5' RACE reads into one entry per CDR3 protein, no DNA. Recorded for this sample: some 500,000 distinct CDR3 sequences. Source material: blood T cells: a sorted CD56 or NKG2C T cell subset, CD4+ or CD8+ T cells, or bulk PBMC T cells (not recorded which). The receptors stem from a woman between 45 and 60 years old in good health. Each CDR3 is given with its conserved first and last residue. The order of the fields is J gene, V gene, CDR3 length, CDR3 protein.

J gene: TRBJ2-5
V gene: TRBV29-1
CDR3 length: 14
CDR3 protein: CSVADRTDQETQYF

J gene: TRBJ2-1
V gene: TRBV11-2
CDR3 length: 14
CDR3 protein: CASSQIAGYNEQFF

J gene: TRBJ2-7
V gene: TRBV20-1
CDR3 length: 12
CDR3 protein: CSATLPSYEQYF

J gene: TRBJ1-1
V gene: TRBV9
CDR3 length: 15
CDR3 protein: CASSPGTGTGTEAFF

J gene: TRBJ1-6
V gene: TRBV7-9
CDR3 length: 16
CDR3 protein: CASSPDTGTGYSPLHF

J gene: TRBJ2-3
V gene: TRBV5-1
CDR3 length: 14
CDR3 protein: CASSPHGSSDTQYF

J gene: TRBJ1-1
V gene: TRBV11-2
CDR3 length: 14
CDR3 protein: CASSSHPGGSEAFF

J gene: TRBJ2-3
V gene: TRBV14
CDR3 length: 17
CDR3 protein: CASSPGTGMRVTDTQYF

J gene: TRBJ2-2
V gene: TRBV5-5
CDR3 length: 17
CDR3 protein: CASSLDPGLTNTGELFF

J gene: TRBJ1-5
V gene: TRBV11-2
CDR3 length: 14
CDR3 protein: CASSLGDTNQPQHF

J gene: TRBJ2-3
V gene: TRBV5-5
CDR3 length: 15
CDR3 protein: CASSPVTSGTDTQYF

J gene: TRBJ1-5
V gene: TRBV4-2
CDR3 length: 13
CDR3 protein: CASSQGRDQPQHF

J gene: TRBJ1-4
V gene: TRBV25-1
CDR3 length: 13
CDR3 protein: CASSEYRGEKLFF

J gene: TRBJ2-4
V gene: TRBV5-6
CDR3 length: 16
CDR3 protein: CASSFPIDLAKNIQYF

J gene: TRBJ2-7
V gene: TRBV6-6
CDR3 length: 18
CDR3 protein: CASSFEGLAGLSSYEQYF

J gene: TRBJ2-2
V gene: TRBV11-2
CDR3 length: 12
CDR3 protein: CASSSTIGELFF

J gene: TRBJ2-1
V gene: TRBV20-1
CDR3 length: 21
CDR3 protein: CSARLLAGGPAHPGSYNEQFF

J gene: TRBJ1-1
V gene: TRBV9
CDR3 length: 14
CDR3 protein: CASSSEGWRAEAFF

J gene: TRBJ2-3
V gene: TRBV12-3/TRBV12-4
CDR3 length: 12
CDR3 protein: CASSLTADTQYF

J gene: TRBJ2-7
V gene: TRBV4-1
CDR3 length: 17
CDR3 protein: CASSQGVRGRSSYEQYF

J gene: TRBJ2-1
V gene: TRBV7-2
CDR3 length: 12
CDR3 protein: CASSLSRGEQFF

J gene: TRBJ2-1
V gene: TRBV12-3/TRBV12-4
CDR3 length: 15
CDR3 protein: CASSPHGRGVDEQFF

J gene: TRBJ2-1
V gene: TRBV15
CDR3 length: 12
CDR3 protein: CATSRGYNEQFF

J gene: TRBJ2-3
V gene: TRBV20-1
CDR3 length: 15
CDR3 protein: CSASLGGGRTDTQYF

J gene: TRBJ2-5
V gene: TRBV29-1
CDR3 length: 14
CDR3 protein: CSVEVAVRGETQYF

J gene: TRBJ2-1
V gene: TRBV6-5
CDR3 length: 16
CDR3 protein: CASSYGLAGGDNEQFF

J gene: TRBJ2-2
V gene: TRBV6-1
CDR3 length: 16
CDR3 protein: CASRADQLTNTGELFF

J gene: TRBJ1-2
V gene: TRBV7-2
CDR3 length: 13
CDR3 protein: CASATSGGYGYTF

J gene: TRBJ2-3
V gene: TRBV12-5
CDR3 length: 16
CDR3 protein: CASGLGLAGSTDTQYF

J gene: TRBJ1-4
V gene: TRBV12-3/TRBV12-4
CDR3 length: 12
CDR3 protein: CASSLSQEKLFF

J gene: TRBJ2-3
V gene: TRBV20-1
CDR3 length: 14
CDR3 protein: CSALGVWGTDTQYF

J gene: TRBJ1-2
V gene: TRBV3-1
CDR3 length: 14
CDR3 protein: CASNQKGPLGGYTF

J gene: TRBJ2-7
V gene: TRBV29-1
CDR3 length: 12
CDR3 protein: CSVQMTTYEQYF

J gene: TRBJ2-3
V gene: TRBV5-1
CDR3 length: 15
CDR3 protein: CASSPTRLAGDTQYF

J gene: TRBJ2-1
V gene: TRBV5-1
CDR3 length: 15
CDR3 protein: CASSLSTREAGEQFF

J gene: TRBJ2-3
V gene: TRBV11-2
CDR3 length: 15
CDR3 protein: CASSLGGSGSDTQYF

J gene: TRBJ2-2
V gene: TRBV5-1
CDR3 length: 17
CDR3 protein: CASSHPQGGRNPGELFF

J gene: TRBJ1-3
V gene: TRBV15
CDR3 length: 16
CDR3 protein: CATSGTRTGAGDTIYF

J gene: TRBJ2-1
V gene: TRBV10-3
CDR3 length: 15
CDR3 protein: CAISGREVAYNEQFF

J gene: TRBJ1-4
V gene: TRBV5-1
CDR3 length: 13
CDR3 protein: CATSRFEGEKLFF

J gene: TRBJ2-7
V gene: TRBV7-9
CDR3 length: 15
CDR3 protein: CASSPQLAVAYEQYF

J gene: TRBJ1-3
V gene: TRBV9
CDR3 length: 15
CDR3 protein: CASSVGDSGRNTIYF

J gene: TRBJ2-5
V gene: TRBV5-1
CDR3 length: 15
CDR3 protein: CASSPGLAVFETQYF

J gene: TRBJ1-5
V gene: TRBV25-1
CDR3 length: 15
CDR3 protein: CASSVGDSSNQPQHF

J gene: TRBJ2-1
V gene: TRBV20-1
CDR3 length: 14
CDR3 protein: CSASVRGWYNEQFF

J gene: TRBJ2-1
V gene: TRBV19
CDR3 length: 12
CDR3 protein: CASSAGLGEQFF

J gene: TRBJ2-5
V gene: TRBV20-1
CDR3 length: 17
CDR3 protein: CSAREKTSGNYQETQYF

J gene: TRBJ1-1
V gene: TRBV6-5
CDR3 length: 14
CDR3 protein: CASSYDRGLTEAFF

J gene: TRBJ2-1
V gene: TRBV4-1
CDR3 length: 16
CDR3 protein: CASSQGNRNTYNEQFF

J gene: TRBJ1-5
V gene: TRBV6-1
CDR3 length: 14
CDR3 protein: CASSGPTGNQPQHF

J gene: TRBJ2-5
V gene: TRBV28
CDR3 length: 15
CDR3 protein: CASSLKGTPLETQYF

J gene: TRBJ2-1
V gene: TRBV12-3/TRBV12-4
CDR3 length: 15
CDR3 protein: CASSKTKGYGNEQFF

J gene: TRBJ2-3
V gene: TRBV7-8
CDR3 length: 17
CDR3 protein: CASSHRLTSGAPHTQYF

J gene: TRBJ2-7
V gene: TRBV10-3
CDR3 length: 16
CDR3 protein: CAISESGETSGYEQYF

J gene: TRBJ2-1
V gene: TRBV6-6
CDR3 length: 15
CDR3 protein: CASSYSNWAHSEQFF

J gene: TRBJ2-7
V gene: TRBV10-2
CDR3 length: 11
CDR3 protein: CATDRGNEQYF

J gene: TRBJ1-4
V gene: TRBV13
CDR3 length: 15
CDR3 protein: CASSARTGPHEKLFF